A selection of T cell receptor beta chains follows, all from one sample in a study of vaccination effects on CD4 cells after COVID-19. Profiled with immunoSEQ multiplex PCR; TCRdb holds only in-frame clones, not every one. The sample yields about 64,000 clones, under 85% seen once. These receptors have no known antigen. This specimen was CD4+ T cells from PBMCs cultured without peptide, taken before COVID-19 vaccination. Receptors originate from a human donor who had a prior SARS-CoV-2 infection. The CDR3 runs from the conserved cysteine through the conserved F or W. A D gene is named only where the DNA matches it firmly. Clone size, where shown, is once, few, many, or a class for clones that have expanded.

j_gene | v_gene | abundance | d_gene | CDR3aa
TRBJ1-3 | TRBV7-9 | - | - | CASSLNKTGQGPGNTIYF
TRBJ2-2 | TRBV9 | - | TRBD2 | CASSPRLAGPLSFTGELFF
TRBJ1-1 | TRBV5-1 | - | TRBD1 | CASSPWTGVGLSLPTTEAFF
TRBJ2-3 | TRBV19 | - | TRBD2 | CASSPLWTSGSTDTQYF
TRBJ1-1 | TRBV29-1 | - | - | CSVHRAGGAFF
TRBJ2-1 | TRBV7-3 | once | - | CASSLKGFAGEQFF
TRBJ2-7 | TRBV6-6 | few | TRBD2 | CASSRTSAASYEQYF
TRBJ1-2 | TRBV9 | - | - | CASSVGYDYGYTF
TRBJ2-7 | TRBV5-1 | - | - | CASSRGDSYEQYF
TRBJ2-2 | TRBV4-2 | few | - | CASSQDWRLAAGELFF
TRBJ1-2 | TRBV18 | few | - | CASSPIAGNYGYTF
TRBJ2-5 | TRBV5-1 | - | TRBD1 | CASSLRDSQETQYF
TRBJ2-7 | TRBV4-1 | - | TRBD2 | CASSQGTSGSSTSYEQYF
TRBJ2-7 | TRBV6-2/TRBV6-3 | few | - | CASSYSNRVRVEQYF
TRBJ2-1 | TRBV7-3 | once | - | CASRTGSTGEQFF
TRBJ2-1 | TRBV7-3 | - | - | CASSSGHNSYNEQFF
TRBJ2-7 | TRBV5-4 | - | - | CASSCLDSTCYEQYF
TRBJ1-1 | TRBV3-1/TRBV3-2 | many | - | CASSPGQNTEAFF
TRBJ1-2 | TRBV18 | - | TRBD1 | CASSARQGGYGYTF
TRBJ2-2 | TRBV9 | - | - | CASSASGWDTGELFF
TRBJ1-1 | TRBV15 | - | - | CATSSTPWDTGTEAFF
TRBJ2-1 | TRBV5-6 | - | - | CASSFRRYFDEQFF
TRBJ2-1 | TRBV9 | - | - | CASSALIPSSYNEQFF
TRBJ1-2 | TRBV5-6 | few | - | CASSWVDRPFYGYTF
TRBJ1-5 | TRBV5-8 | - | - | CASSPGVASGNQPQHF
TRBJ2-7 | TRBV7-3 | - | - | CASSVGSGEQYF
TRBJ2-1 | TRBV14 | - | - | CASSLGAANLLREQFF
TRBJ2-1 | TRBV4-2 | - | TRBD2 | CASSQEVLAGSLRGNEQFF
TRBJ2-7 | TRBV18 | - | TRBD1 | CASSPRDSSYEQYF
TRBJ1-6 | TRBV4-3 | - | TRBD1 | CASSRRASSLPGQGYSPLHF
TRBJ2-3 | TRBV2 | - | - | CASSQLVPSTDTQYF
TRBJ2-1 | TRBV2 | - | TRBD2 | CASSDQRGAWGEQFF
TRBJ2-3 | TRBV2 | - | - | CASSQEGAGMTDTQYF
TRBJ2-4 | TRBV7-2 | - | TRBD2 | CASSLGAGGGYIQYF
TRBJ2-1 | TRBV4-1 | few | TRBD1 | CASSQVQGSSYNEQFF
TRBJ2-1 | TRBV3-1/TRBV3-2 | - | - | CASSQDNEQFF
TRBJ2-2 | TRBV4-2 | few | - | CASSQDARAQNTGELFF
TRBJ2-1 | TRBV5-1 | - | - | CASRSQVTSYNEQFF
TRBJ2-1 | TRBV14 | few | - | CASSQGKRFSEQFF
TRBJ2-1 | TRBV9 | - | - | CASSALGDTYNEQFF
TRBJ2-1 | TRBV14 | - | - | CASNRDEDYNNEQFF
TRBJ2-7 | TRBV5-1 | - | - | CASSLAQGSYEQYF
TRBJ1-6 | TRBV5-1 | - | - | CASSLSTDLNSPLHF
TRBJ1-3 | TRBV12-3/TRBV12-4 | - | - | CASSLTSGNTIYF
TRBJ2-7 | TRBV11-3 | few | - | CASSRRGNTDEQYF
TRBJ2-1 | TRBV7-3 | - | - | CASSLSRDGLNEQFF
TRBJ2-5 | TRBV5-5 | - | TRBD1 | CASTRTGGGETQYF